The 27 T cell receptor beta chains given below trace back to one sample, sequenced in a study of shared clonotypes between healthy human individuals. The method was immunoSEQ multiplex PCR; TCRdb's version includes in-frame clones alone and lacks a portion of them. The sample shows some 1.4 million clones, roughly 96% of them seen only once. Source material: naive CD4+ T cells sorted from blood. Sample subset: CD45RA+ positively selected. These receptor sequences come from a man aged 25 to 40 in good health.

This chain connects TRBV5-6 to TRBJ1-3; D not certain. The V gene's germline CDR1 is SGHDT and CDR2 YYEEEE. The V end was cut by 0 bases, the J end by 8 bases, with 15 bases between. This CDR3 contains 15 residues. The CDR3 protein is CASSLASRVWDTIYF. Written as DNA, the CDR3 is TGTGCCAGCAGCTTGGCCTCGAGGGTGTGGGACACCATATATTTT.

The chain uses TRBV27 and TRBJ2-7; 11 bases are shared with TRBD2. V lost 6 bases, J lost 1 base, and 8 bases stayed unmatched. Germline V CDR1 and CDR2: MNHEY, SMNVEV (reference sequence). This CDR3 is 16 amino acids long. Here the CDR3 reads CASSSPRLAGSYEQYF. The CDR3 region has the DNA TGTGCCAGCAGCTCGCCCAGACTAGCGGGATCCTACGAGCAGTACTTC.

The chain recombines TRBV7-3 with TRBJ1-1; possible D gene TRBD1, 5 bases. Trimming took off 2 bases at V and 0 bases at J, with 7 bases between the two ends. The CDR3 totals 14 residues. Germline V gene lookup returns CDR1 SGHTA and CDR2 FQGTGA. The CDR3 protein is CASSLRRVNTEAFF. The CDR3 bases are TGTGCCAGCAGCTTACGCAGGGTGAACACTGAAGCTTTCTTT.

In DNA, the CDR3 is TGTGCCAGCAGCCCCCGCGGGAGGTCCTACGAGCAGTACTTC. Translation gives CASSPRGRSYEQYF. This chain links TRBV21-1 with TRBJ2-5; the D segment call TRBD2 is taken from the table without a DNA check. The end of the DNA fits TRBJ2-7 better, so the J call may be wrong. TRBV21-1 is tagged as a pseudogene. CDR3 length: 14 residues.

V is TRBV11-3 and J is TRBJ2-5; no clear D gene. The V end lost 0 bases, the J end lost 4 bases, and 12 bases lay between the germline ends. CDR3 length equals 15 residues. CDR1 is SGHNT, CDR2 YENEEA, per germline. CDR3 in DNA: TGTGCCAGCAGCTTAGATTGGTCAGCGAGAGAGACCCAGTACTTC. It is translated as CASSLDWSARETQYF.

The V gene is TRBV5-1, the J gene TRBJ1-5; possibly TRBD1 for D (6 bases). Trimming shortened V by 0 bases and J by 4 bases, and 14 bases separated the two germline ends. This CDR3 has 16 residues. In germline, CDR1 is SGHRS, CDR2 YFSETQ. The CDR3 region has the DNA TGCGCCAGCAGCTTGGGTGGCTTCAGGGGTAATCAGCCCCAGCATTTT. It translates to CASSLGGFRGNQPQHF.

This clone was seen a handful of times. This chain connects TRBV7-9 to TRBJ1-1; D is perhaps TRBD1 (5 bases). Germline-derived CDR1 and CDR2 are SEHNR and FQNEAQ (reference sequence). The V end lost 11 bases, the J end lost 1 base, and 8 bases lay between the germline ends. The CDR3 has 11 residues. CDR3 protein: CAAGQNTEAFF. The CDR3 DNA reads TGTGCCGCAGGGCAGAACACTGAAGCTTTCTTT.

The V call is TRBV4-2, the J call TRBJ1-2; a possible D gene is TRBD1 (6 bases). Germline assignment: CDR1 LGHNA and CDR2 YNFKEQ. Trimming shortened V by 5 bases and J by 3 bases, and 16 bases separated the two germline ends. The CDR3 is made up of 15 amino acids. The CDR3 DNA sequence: TGTGCCAGCAGCACAAGAAGACAGGAGGACTATGGCTACACCTTC. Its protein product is CASSTRRQEDYGYTF.

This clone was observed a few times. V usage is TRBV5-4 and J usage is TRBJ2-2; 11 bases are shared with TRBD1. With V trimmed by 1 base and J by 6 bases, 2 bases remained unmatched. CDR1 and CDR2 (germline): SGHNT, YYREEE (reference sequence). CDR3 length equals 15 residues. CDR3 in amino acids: CASSLLGQGAGELFF. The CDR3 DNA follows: TGTGCCAGCAGCTTGTTGGGACAGGGGGCCGGGGAGCTGTTTTTT.

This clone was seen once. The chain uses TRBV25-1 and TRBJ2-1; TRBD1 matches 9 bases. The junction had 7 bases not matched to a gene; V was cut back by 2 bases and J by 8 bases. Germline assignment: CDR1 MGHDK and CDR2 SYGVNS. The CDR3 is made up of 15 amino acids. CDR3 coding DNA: TGTGCCAGCAGTGAAGAAGCACAGGGGGCTTATGAGCAGTTCTTC. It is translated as CASSEEAQGAYEQFF.

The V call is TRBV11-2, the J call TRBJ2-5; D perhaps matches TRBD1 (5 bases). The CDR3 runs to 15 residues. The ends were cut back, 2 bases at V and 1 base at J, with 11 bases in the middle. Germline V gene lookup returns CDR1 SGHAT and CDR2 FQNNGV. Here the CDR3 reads CASSLTADTQETQYF. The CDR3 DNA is TGTGCCAGCAGCTTAACGGCGGACACCCAAGAGACCCAGTACTTC.

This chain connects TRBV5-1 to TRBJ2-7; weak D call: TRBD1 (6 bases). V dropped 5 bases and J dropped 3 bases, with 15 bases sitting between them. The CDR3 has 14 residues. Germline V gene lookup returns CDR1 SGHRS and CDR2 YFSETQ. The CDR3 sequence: CASRGTPGVYEQYF. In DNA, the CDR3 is TGCGCCAGCAGAGGGACCCCAGGGGTCTACGAGCAGTACTTC.

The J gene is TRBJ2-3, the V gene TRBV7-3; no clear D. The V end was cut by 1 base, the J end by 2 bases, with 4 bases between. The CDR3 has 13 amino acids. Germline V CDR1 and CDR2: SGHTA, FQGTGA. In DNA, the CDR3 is TGTGCCAGCAGCTTAATTTTCACAGATACGCAGTATTTT. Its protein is CASSLIFTDTQYF.

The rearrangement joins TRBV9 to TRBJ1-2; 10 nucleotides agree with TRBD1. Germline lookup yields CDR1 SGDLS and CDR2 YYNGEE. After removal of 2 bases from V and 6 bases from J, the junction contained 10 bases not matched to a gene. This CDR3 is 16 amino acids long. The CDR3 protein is CASSVRTGGKSDGYTF. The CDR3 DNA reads TGTGCCAGCAGCGTGAGGACAGGGGGTAAAAGTGATGGCTACACCTTC. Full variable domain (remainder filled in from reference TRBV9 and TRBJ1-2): DSGVTQTPKHLITATGQRVTLRCSPRSGDLSVYWYQQSLDQGLQFLIQYYNGEERAKGNILERFSAQQFPDLHSELNLSSLELGDSALYFCASSVRTGGKSDGYTFGSGTRLTVV.

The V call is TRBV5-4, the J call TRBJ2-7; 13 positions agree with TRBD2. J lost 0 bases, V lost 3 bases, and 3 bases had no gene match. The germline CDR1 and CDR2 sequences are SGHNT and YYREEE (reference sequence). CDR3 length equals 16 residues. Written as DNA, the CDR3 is TGTGCCAGCAGCTCGGGACTAGCGGGATTCTCCTACGAGCAGTACTTC. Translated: CASSSGLAGFSYEQYF.

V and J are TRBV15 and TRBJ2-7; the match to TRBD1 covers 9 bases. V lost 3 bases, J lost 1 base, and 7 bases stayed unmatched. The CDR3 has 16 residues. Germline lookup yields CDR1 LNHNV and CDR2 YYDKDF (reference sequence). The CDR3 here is CATSRELQGASYEQYF. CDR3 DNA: TGTGCCACCAGCAGGGAGCTACAGGGGGCGTCCTACGAGCAGTACTTC.

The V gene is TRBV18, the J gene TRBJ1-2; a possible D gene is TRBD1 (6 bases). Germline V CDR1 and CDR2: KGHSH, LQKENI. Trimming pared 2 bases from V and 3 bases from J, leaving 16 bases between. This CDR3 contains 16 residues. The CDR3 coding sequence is TGTGCCAGCTCACCAAGTTTTCGGGGGGGCCACTATGGCTACACCTTC. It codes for CASSPSFRGGHYGYTF.

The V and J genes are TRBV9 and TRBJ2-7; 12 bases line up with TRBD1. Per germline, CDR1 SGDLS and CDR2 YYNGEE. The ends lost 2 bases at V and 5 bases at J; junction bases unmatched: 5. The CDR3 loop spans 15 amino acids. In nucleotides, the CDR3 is TGTGCCAGCAGCGTGACCGGGACAGGGGGCCACGAGCAGTACTTC. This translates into CASSVTGTGGHEQYF. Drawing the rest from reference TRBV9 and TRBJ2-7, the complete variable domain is DSGVTQTPKHLITATGQRVTLRCSPRSGDLSVYWYQQSLDQGLQFLIQYYNGEERAKGNILERFSAQQFPDLHSELNLSSLELGDSALYFCASSVTGTGGHEQYFGPGTRLTVT.

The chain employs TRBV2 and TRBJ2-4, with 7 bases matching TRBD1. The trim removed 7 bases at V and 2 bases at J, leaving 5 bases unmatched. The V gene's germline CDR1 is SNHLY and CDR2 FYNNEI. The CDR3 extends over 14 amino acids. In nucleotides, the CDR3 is TGTGCCAGCAACCTGGACAGGTCCAAAAACATTCAGTACTTC. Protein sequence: CASNLDRSKNIQYF.

CDR3 bases: TGTGCCAGCAGTTTCGCAGGGGGGGCCTCCTACGAGCAGTACTTC. Translating it yields CASSFAGGASYEQYF. The V gene is TRBV28, the J gene TRBJ2-7, with D perhaps given as TRBD1 or TRBD2 (7 bases each). The CDR3 extends over 15 amino acids. Germline V lookup: CDR1 MDHEN, CDR2 SYDVKM. V lost 3 bases and J 0 bases, leaving 12 bases between the germline ends.

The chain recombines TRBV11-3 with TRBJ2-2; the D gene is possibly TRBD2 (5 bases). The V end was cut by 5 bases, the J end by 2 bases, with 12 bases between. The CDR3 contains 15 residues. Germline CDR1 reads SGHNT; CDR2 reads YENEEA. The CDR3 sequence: CASSPRTGNTGELFF. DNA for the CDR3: TGTGCCAGCAGCCCGAGGACGGGAAACACCGGGGAGCTGTTTTTT.

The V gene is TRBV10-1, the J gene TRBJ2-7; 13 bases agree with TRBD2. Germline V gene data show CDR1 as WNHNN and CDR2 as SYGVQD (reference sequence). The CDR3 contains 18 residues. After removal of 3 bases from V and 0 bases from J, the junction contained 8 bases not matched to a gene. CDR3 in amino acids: CASSDGTSGMWGSYEQYF. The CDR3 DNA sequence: TGCGCCAGCAGTGACGGGACTAGCGGGATGTGGGGCTCCTACGAGCAGTACTTC.

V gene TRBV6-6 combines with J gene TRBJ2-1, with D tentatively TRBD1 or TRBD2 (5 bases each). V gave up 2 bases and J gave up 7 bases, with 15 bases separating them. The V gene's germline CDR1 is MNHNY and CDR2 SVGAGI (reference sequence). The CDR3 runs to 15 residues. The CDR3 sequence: CASSYEGPSSNEQFF. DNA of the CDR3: TGTGCCAGCAGTTACGAGGGACCGTCGTCTAATGAGCAGTTCTTC.

This CDR3 reads CASSPRPEKRQGSSTGELFF. The CDR3 DNA sequence: TGTGCCAGCAGCCCTCGGCCGGAAAAAAGACAGGGGTCATCCACCGGGGAGCTGTTTTTT. This chain joins TRBV21-1 and TRBJ2-2; TRBD1 is the table's D call, not checked against the DNA. TRBV21-1 is termed a pseudogene. The CDR3 has 20 residues.

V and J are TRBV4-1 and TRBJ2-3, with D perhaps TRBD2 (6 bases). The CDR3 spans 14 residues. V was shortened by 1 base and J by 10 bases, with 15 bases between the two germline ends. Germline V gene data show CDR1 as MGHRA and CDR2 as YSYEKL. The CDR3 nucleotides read TGCGCCAGCAGCCAAGTCCCCCTACTAGCTGCGCAGTATTTT. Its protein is CASSQVPLLAAQYF.

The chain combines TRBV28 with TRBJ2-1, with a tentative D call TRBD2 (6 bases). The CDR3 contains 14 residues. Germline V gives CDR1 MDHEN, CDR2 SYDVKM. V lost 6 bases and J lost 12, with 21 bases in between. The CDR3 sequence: CASSDPPSGTGQFF. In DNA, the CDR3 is TGTGCCAGCAGCGACCCCCCCTCGGGGACTGGGCAGTTCTTC.

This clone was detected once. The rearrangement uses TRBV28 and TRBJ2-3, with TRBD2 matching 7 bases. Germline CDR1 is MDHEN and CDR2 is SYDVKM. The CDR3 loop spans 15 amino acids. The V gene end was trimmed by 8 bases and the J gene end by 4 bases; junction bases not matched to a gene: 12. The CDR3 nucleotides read TGTGCCAGCGGGAGGGCCGGAACTGCCGCAGATACGCAGTATTTT. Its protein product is CASGRAGTAADTQYF.